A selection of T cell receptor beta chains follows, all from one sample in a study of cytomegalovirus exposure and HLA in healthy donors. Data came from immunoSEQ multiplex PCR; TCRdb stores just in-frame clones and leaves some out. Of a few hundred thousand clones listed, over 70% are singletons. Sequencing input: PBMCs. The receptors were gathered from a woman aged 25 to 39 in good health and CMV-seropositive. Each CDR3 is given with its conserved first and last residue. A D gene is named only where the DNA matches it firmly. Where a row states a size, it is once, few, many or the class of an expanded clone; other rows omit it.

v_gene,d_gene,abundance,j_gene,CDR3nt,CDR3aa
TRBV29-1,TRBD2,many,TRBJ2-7,TGCAGCGTTGAAACTAGCGGGGAATCCTACGAGCAGTACTTC,CSVETSGESYEQYF
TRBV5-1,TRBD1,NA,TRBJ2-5,TGCGCCAGCAGCTTGGGGGGACAGGGAAGGAGAGAGACCCAGTACTTC,CASSLGGQGRRETQYF
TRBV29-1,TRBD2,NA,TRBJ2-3,TGCAGCGTTGACACTAGCGGAACAGATACGCAGTATTTT,CSVDTSGTDTQYF
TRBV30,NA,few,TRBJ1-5,TGTGCCTGGGGGGAGGGGAGCAATCAGCCCCAGCATTTT,CAWGEGSNQPQHF
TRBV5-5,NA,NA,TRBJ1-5,TGTGCCAGCAGCTTGTGGGGGGGCAATCAGCCCCAGCATTTT,CASSLWGGNQPQHF
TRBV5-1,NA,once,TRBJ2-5,TGCGCCAGCAGCTTGGGATACCAAGAGACCCAGTACTTC,CASSLGYQETQYF
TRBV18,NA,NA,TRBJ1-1,TGTGCCAGCTCACCAGTAGAAGACACTGAAGCTTTCTTT,CASSPVEDTEAFF
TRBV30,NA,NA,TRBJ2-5,TGTGCCTGGAGTAGGGACTCGGCGGAGACCCAGTACTTC,CAWSRDSAETQYF
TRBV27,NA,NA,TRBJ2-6,TGTGCCAGCAGTTCGCTCGACTCTGGGGCCAACGTCCTGACTTTC,CASSSLDSGANVLTF
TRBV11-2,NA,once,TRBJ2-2,TGTGCCAGCAGCCAGGGGAACACCGGGGAGCTGTTTTTT,CASSQGNTGELFF
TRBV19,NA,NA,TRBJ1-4,TGTGCCAGTAGTCAGGGAAATGAAAAACTGTTTTTT,CASSQGNEKLFF
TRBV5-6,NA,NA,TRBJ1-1,TGTGCCAGCAGCTTGACCACCCAGGTGCTTTACACTGAAGCTTTCTTT,CASSLTTQVLYTEAFF
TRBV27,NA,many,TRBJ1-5,TGTGCCAGCAGTTCATTAGACAGTAGCAATCAGCCCCAGCATTTT,CASSSLDSSNQPQHF
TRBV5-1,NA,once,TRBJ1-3,TGCGCCAGCCAAAGCGGGCGCTCTGGAAACACCATATATTTT,CASQSGRSGNTIYF
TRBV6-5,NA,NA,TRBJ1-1,TGTGCCAGCAGACTAGGAGGGCGAACTGAAGCTTTCTTT,CASRLGGRTEAFF
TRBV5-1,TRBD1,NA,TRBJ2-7,TGCGCCAGCAGCTTGGGGGACAGGAGCTACGAGCAGTACTTC,CASSLGDRSYEQYF
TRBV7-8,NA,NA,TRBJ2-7,TGTGCCAGCAGCTTATGGGCTGGGCCCTACGAGCAGTACTTC,CASSLWAGPYEQYF
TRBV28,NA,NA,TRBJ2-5,TGTGCCAGCAGTTTTTCCTCTCCCTCCGACCGCCGATTAAGAGAGACCCAGTACTTC,CASSFSSPSDRRLRETQYF
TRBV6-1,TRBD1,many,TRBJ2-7,TGTGCCAGCAGTGAGACCGGGACAGGGGGCTACGAGCAGTACTTC,CASSETGTGGYEQYF
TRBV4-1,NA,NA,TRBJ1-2,TGCGCCAGCAGCCAAGGATGGGGCACCGGGGGAGATGGCTACACCTTC,CASSQGWGTGGDGYTF
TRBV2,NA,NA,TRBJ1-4,TGTGCCAGCATGTCGGGGGCCATTAATGAAAAACTGTTTTTT,CASMSGAINEKLFF
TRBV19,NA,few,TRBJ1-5,TGTGCCAGTAGTATGAGAGGGGATGGAAATCAGCCCCAGCATTTT,CASSMRGDGNQPQHF
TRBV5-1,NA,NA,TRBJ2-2,TGCGCCAGCAGCTTGGATGGGGGCCTCGGACCCGGGGAGCTGTTTTTT,CASSLDGGLGPGELFF
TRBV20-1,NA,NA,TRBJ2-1,TGCAGCTCGTCAAGCTACAATGAGCAGTTCTTC,CSSSSYNEQFF
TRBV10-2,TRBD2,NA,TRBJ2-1,TGCGCCAGCAGTGAGCACCACGGACTAGCGGGAGAAAGGGCTGAGCAGTTCTTC,CASSEHHGLAGERAEQFF
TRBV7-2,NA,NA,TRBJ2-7,TGTGCCAGCAGCATACCGGGACCCCCGGGAGACGAGCAGTACTTC,CASSIPGPPGDEQYF
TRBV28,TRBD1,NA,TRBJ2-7,TGTGCCAGCAGGGTAAACAGGGGTTCCTACGAGCAGTACTTC,CASRVNRGSYEQYF
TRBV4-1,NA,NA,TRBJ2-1,TGCGCCAGCAGCCATTCTGGGGGCGGGAGAAGCGATGAGCAGTTCTTC,CASSHSGGGRSDEQFF
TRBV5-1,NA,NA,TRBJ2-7,TGCGCCAGCAGCTTGGAGGGATCAGCCTACGAGCAGTACTTC,CASSLEGSAYEQYF
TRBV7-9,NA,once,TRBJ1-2,TGTGCCAGCAGCCAGGCAAAAGGGTACGGCGGCTACACCTTC,CASSQAKGYGGYTF
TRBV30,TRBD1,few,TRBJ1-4,TGTGCCTGGAGTGTACTGTCCGGGACAGGGGATGAAAAACTGTTTTTT,CAWSVLSGTGDEKLFF
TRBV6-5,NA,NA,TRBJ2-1,TGTGCCAGCAGTTCCCTAAGCGCGAGCTCCTACAATGAGCAGTTCTTC,CASSSLSASSYNEQFF
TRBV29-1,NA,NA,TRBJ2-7,TGCAGCGTTGTTCTAGCTGGACTGTCGATCTCCTACGAGCAGTACTTC,CSVVLAGLSISYEQYF
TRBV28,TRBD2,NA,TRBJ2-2,TGTGCCAGCAGTCCTAGCGGGGTGAACACCGGGGAGCTGTTTTTT,CASSPSGVNTGELFF
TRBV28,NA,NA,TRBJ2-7,TGTGCCAGCAGTTTAGCGGGTCGGAAGAACGAGCAGTACTTC,CASSLAGRKNEQYF
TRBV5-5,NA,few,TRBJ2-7,TGTGCCAGCAGCTTGGTGGGGGTAAATGCCTACGAGCAGTACTTC,CASSLVGVNAYEQYF
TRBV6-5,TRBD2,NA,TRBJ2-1,TGTGCCAGTTCTGAGCGGGAGGGCCCCTACAATGAGCAGTTCTTC,CASSEREGPYNEQFF
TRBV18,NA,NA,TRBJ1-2,TGTGCCAGCTCACCCGGCTTGATAACGGGGGGCTACACCTTC,CASSPGLITGGYTF
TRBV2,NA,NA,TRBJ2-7,TGTGCCAGCAGTGACCGCTACGAGCAGTACTTC,CASSDRYEQYF
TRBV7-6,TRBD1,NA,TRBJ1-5,TGTGCCAGCAGCTTGACGGACAGGGATCAGCCCCAGCATTTT,CASSLTDRDQPQHF
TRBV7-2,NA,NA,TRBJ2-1,TGTGCCAGCAGCTCCCTCATGCAGCCCAATGAGCAGTTCTTC,CASSSLMQPNEQFF
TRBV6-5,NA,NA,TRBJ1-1,TGTGCCAGCAGTTTCGACAGGAACACTGAAGCTTTCTTT,CASSFDRNTEAFF
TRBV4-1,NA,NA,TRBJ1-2,TGCGCCAGCAGCCAAGAACAGAACTATGGCTACACCTTC,CASSQEQNYGYTF
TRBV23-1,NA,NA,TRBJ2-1,TGCGCCAGCAGTCAACAGGGGAGCTCCTACAATGAGCAGTTCTTC,CASSQQGSSYNEQFF
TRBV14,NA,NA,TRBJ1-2,TGTGCCAGCAGCCATCTACGGGAGTCCGGCTACACCTTC,CASSHLRESGYTF
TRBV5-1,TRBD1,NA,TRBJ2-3,TGCGCCAGCAGCTTGGGTCCGGGACAGAGCACAGATACGCAGTATTTT,CASSLGPGQSTDTQYF
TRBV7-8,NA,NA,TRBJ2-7,TGTGCCAGCAGCTTAATTCCCACCTACGAGCAGTACTTC,CASSLIPTYEQYF
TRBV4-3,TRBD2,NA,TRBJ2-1,TGCGCCAGCAGCCAAGATATAACGACTAGCGGAGGGAATGAGCAGTTCTTC,CASSQDITTSGGNEQFF
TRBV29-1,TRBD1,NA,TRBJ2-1,TGCAGCGCACGAATGACAGGGCTTCGGGAAAATGAGCAGTTCTTC,CSARMTGLRENEQFF
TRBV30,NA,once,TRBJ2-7,TGTGCCTGGAGTGTATATAGGGGGGGGTACGAGCAGTACTTC,CAWSVYRGGYEQYF
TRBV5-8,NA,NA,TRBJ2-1,TGTGCCAGCAGCTCATTAGCGGTCCACAGAGACAATGAGCAGTTCTTC,CASSSLAVHRDNEQFF
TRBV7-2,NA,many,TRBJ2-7,TGTGCCAGCAGCTTGGGGGGAGTAGGCGAGCAGTACTTC,CASSLGGVGEQYF
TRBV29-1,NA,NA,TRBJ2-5,TGCAGCGTTTTAGAGGGCGGGGAGACCCAGTACTTC,CSVLEGGETQYF
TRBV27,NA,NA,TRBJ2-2,TGTGCCAGCAGTTTATCTGGCGGGTGGAGTGCCGGGGAGCTGTTTTTT,CASSLSGGWSAGELFF
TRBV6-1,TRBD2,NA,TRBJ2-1,TGTGCCACCAGAGCCCCGGGAGGCTCCCACAATGAGCAGTTCTTC,CATRAPGGSHNEQFF
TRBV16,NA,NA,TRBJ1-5,TGTGCCAGCAGCCAATCGCAGCCCCCGCAGCCCCAGCATTTT,CASSQSQPPQPQHF
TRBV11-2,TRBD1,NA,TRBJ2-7,TGTGCCAGCAGCTTAGAGGGGGGGACAGGGTCCTACGAGCAGTACTTC,CASSLEGGTGSYEQYF
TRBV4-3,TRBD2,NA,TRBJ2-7,TGCGCCAGCAGCCAAGCGACTAGCGGTTACGAGCAGTACTTC,CASSQATSGYEQYF
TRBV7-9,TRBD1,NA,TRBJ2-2,TGTGCCTGCCACATTCAGGGGGATTTGAACACCGGGGAGCTGTTTTTT,CACHIQGDLNTGELFF